The present entry profiles one T cell receptor beta chain with its context. What it recognizes is unknown. The source of the sample is a study of monozygotic twins with cystic fibrosis. Study information: Library input was 2.5 to 3.5 micrograms of fragmented DNA, with approximately 16 PCR cycles.

Findings and caveats of the study: Nucleotide-identical clonotype sharing was significantly higher within monozygotic CF twin pairs than between unrelated CF individuals. Clonality was generally low (median roughly 0.01), higher in the most severe patients.

V lost 7 bases and J lost 4, with 10 bases in between. The length of the CDR3 is 12 residues. CDR1 is LNHDA, CDR2 SQIVND, per germline (reference sequence). Repertoires were generated with immunoSEQ multiplex PCR, while TCRdb's copy carries only in-frame clones and drops some. In the table there are about 15,000 clones, roughly 98% of which are singletons. The J gene is TRBJ1-1, the V gene TRBV19, with D uncertain. The sequenced sample consisted of blood. This clonotype was obtained from a girl aged 2-10 years with cystic fibrosis. CDR3 sequence: CASTTRATEAFF. The CDR3 nucleotides read TGTGCCAGTACCACAAGGGCCACTGAAGCTTTCTTT.